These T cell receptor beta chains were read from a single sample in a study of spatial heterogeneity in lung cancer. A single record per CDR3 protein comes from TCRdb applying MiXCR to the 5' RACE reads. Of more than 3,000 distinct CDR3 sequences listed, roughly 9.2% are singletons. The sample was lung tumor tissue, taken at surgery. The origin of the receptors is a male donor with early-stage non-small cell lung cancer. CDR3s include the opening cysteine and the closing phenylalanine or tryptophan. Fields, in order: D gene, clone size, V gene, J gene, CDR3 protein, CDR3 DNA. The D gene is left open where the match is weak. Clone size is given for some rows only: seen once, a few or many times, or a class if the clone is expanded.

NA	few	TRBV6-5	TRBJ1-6	CASSYGQVASPLHF	TGTGCCAGCAGTTACGGCCAGGTTGCTTCACCCCTCCACTTT
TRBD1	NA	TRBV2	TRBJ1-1	CAGTGERTEAFF	TGTGCCGGAACAGGGGAGAGGACTGAAGCTTTCTTT
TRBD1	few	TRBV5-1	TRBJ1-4	CASSLAGGRTNEKLFF	TGCGCCAGCAGCTTGGCAGGGGGCAGAACTAATGAAAAACTGTTTTTT
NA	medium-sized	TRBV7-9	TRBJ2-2	CASSLESGELFF	TGTGCCAGCAGCTTAGAGAGCGGGGAGCTGTTTTTT
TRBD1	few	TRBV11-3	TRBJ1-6	CASEAGTGLRYNSPLHF	TGTGCCAGCGAGGCTGGGACAGGACTTAGATATAATTCACCCCTCCACTTT
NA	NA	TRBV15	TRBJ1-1	CAIGKQGSPEAFF	TGTGCCATTGGGAAGCAGGGATCCCCTGAAGCTTTCTTT
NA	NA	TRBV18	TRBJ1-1	CASSPRPGNTEAFF	TGTGCCAGCTCACCACGGCCCGGGAACACTGAAGCTTTCTTT
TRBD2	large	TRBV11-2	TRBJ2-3	CASSLELAGVADTQYF	TGTGCCAGCAGCTTAGAGCTAGCGGGGGTTGCAGATACGCAGTATTTT
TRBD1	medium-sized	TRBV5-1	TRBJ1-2	CASNSGQGADGYTF	TGCGCCAGCAACTCCGGACAGGGGGCGGATGGCTACACCTTC
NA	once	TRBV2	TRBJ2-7	CASGYSYEQYF	TGTGCCAGCGGATACTCCTACGAGCAGTACTTC
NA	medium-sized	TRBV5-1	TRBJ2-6	CASRPGKFSGANVLTF	TGCGCCAGCAGACCAGGGAAATTCTCTGGGGCCAACGTCCTGACTTTC
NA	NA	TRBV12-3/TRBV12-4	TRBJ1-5	CASTHGGGNQPQHF	TGTGCCAGCACCCATGGGGGGGGCAATCAGCCCCAGCATTTT
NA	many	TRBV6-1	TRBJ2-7	CASSEFGRSSYEQYF	TGTGCCAGCAGTGAATTCGGCAGGAGCTCCTACGAGCAGTACTTC
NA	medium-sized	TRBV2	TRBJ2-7	CASSEAYEQYF	TGTGCCAGCAGTGAAGCCTACGAGCAGTACTTC
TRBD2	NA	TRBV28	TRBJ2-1	CASRGRLAGEQFF	TGTGCCAGCAGGGGTCGACTAGCGGGGGAGCAGTTCTTC
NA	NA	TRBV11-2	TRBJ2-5	CASSFARQETQYF	TGTGCCAGCAGCTTCGCCCGACAAGAGACCCAGTACTTC
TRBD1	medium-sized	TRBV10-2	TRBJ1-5	CASRGQGRGGNQPQHF	TGCGCCAGCAGAGGACAGGGGAGAGGGGGCAATCAGCCCCAGCATTTT
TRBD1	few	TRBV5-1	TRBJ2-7	CASSLAGDSSEQYF	TGCGCCAGCAGCTTGGCTGGGGACAGTAGCGAGCAGTACTTC
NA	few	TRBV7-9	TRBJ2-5	CASSLPYPEETQYF	TGTGCCAGCAGCCTCCCTTACCCAGAGGAGACCCAGTACTTC
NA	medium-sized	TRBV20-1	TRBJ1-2	CSARSEGAGTNYGYTF	TGCAGTGCTAGAAGTGAGGGCGCAGGGACTAACTATGGCTACACCTTC
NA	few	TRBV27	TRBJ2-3	CASSLYPPGVLRGTDTQYF	TGTGCCAGCAGTCTATACCCCCCCGGAGTCTTACGCGGCACAGATACGCAGTATTTT
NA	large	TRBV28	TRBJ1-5	CASSPMGDNQPQHF	TGTGCCAGCAGTCCAATGGGGGACAATCAGCCCCAGCATTTT